A single sample gave rise to the 2 T cell receptor beta chains below, sequenced in a study of blood T cell repertoires in COVID-19. The protocol was immunoSEQ multiplex PCR, while the TCRdb copy is restricted to in-frame clones and leaves out a portion. The sample contains more than 95,000 clones, 75% to 85% of which appear only once. What was sequenced was peripheral blood. These receptor sequences come from a woman in her 50s with acute or convalescent COVID-19.

This sequence joins TRBV10-3 and TRBJ1-5; TRBD1 matches at 11 bases. CDR3 length: 14 residues. J gave up 5 bases and V 6 bases, and 3 bases lay outside the gene matches. Per germline, CDR1 ENHRY and CDR2 SYGVKD. The CDR3 loop is CAISLGQGDQPQHF. The CDR3 region has the DNA TGTGCCATCAGCTTGGGACAGGGGGATCAGCCCCAGCATTTT.

The genes are TRBV12-3 or TRBV12-4 and TRBJ2-1; D unclear. The germline V and J ends were trimmed by 6 bases and 10 bases, with 13 bases remaining between them. The length of the CDR3 is 12 residues. CDR3 loop: CASSPTAREQFF. CDR3 in DNA: TGTGCCAGCAGCCCCACCGCTCGGGAGCAGTTCTTC.